This TCR beta chain is drawn from a study of PD-1 blockade in mismatch repair-deficient tumors. Study context: Enrolled about 2013-2017, patients had progressing, pretreated mismatch repair-deficient cancers of about twelve types.

Only in-frame clones appear in the TCRdb table, and some are missing; sequencing was by immunoSEQ multiplex PCR. The sample has about 84,000 clones, over 70% seen once. The sequence was obtained from an adult with mismatch repair-deficient cancer. Sequenced material: peripheral blood, taken 12 weeks after starting pembrolizumab.

In nucleotides, the CDR3 is TGTGCCAGCTCTTCCGACTCGGGTAACGAGCAGTACTTC. Its protein is CASSSDSGNEQYF. The chain joins TRBV18 to TRBJ2-7; D gene unclear. In germline, CDR1 is KGHSH, CDR2 LQKENI. The V and J ends lost 6 bases and 5 bases respectively, with 14 bases between them. This CDR3 has 13 residues.